This TCR beta chain comes out of a study of post-analysis software for immune sequencing data. Study-level points and caveats: TRBV5-6, TRBV5-1 and TRBV20-1 belonged to a set of a handful of TRBV segments that were more frequent in patients than controls. Versus controls, multiple sclerosis patients showed significantly lower diversity (normalized Chao1).

Concerning this clonotype: What it binds is not known. One end of the junction does not line up with germline, which may come from a read error.

The CDR3 totals 14 residues. Germline V CDR1 and CDR2: SEHNR, FQNEAQ (reference sequence). Tagging with unique molecular identifiers was a feature of the TCR beta cDNA libraries. TCRdb reanalysed the PCR reads using MiXCR and keeps one entry per CDR3 protein. There are 150,000 to 200,000 distinct CDR3 sequences in the sample; around 28% occur only once, and less than 1.6% lies in the top ten. This receptor was obtained from a girl aged 5-17 years with multiple sclerosis. The chain combines TRBV7-9 with TRBJ1-2; possibly TRBD1 for D (5 bases). The sequenced material came from blood. CDR3 DNA: TGTGCCAGCAGCCAGGGACGAGGTCCCAGTGGCTACATCTTC. It translates to CASSQGRGPSGYIF.